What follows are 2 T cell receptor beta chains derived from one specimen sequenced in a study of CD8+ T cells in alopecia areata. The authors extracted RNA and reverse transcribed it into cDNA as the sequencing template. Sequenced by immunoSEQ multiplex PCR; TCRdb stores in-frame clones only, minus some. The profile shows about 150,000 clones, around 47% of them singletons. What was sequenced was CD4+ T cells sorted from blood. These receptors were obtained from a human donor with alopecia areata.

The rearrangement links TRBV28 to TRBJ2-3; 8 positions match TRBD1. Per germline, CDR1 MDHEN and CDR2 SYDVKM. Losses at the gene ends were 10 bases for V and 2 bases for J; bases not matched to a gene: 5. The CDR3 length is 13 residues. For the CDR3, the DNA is TGTGCCATCCGGGACAGGAACACAGATACGCAGTATTTT. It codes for CAIRDRNTDTQYF.

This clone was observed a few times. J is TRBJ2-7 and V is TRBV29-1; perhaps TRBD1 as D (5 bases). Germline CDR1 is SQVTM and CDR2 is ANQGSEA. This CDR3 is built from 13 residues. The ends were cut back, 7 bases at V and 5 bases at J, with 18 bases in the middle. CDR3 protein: CSARAGLIDEQYF. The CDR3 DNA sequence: TGCAGCGCCAGAGCAGGGTTGATAGACGAGCAGTACTTC.